Listed here are 5 T cell receptor beta chains from one sample, sequenced in a study of spatial heterogeneity in lung cancer. Time point denoted: blood at routine non-recurrence follow-up after resection. Frozen PBMC, nontumor lung or tumor provided whole RNA, which was sequenced unsorted. TCRdb reanalysed the 5' RACE reads using MiXCR and keeps one entry per CDR3 protein. The sample has about 47,000 distinct CDR3 sequences; about 7.4% are singletons. The sample consisted of PBMCs, taken at follow-up. The receptors derive from a female donor with early-stage non-small cell lung cancer.

The chain couples TRBV6-6 to TRBJ2-5; D may be TRBD2 (7 bases). V was shortened by 5 bases and J by 1 base, with 14 bases between the two germline ends. The germline gives CDR1 MNHNY, CDR2 SVGAGI (reference sequence). This CDR3 is 15 amino acids long. This chain's CDR3 is CASSPPGGVQETQYF. In DNA form, the CDR3 reads TGTGCCAGCAGTCCTCCGGGGGGCGTCCAAGAGACCCAGTACTTC.

This clonotype was seen repeatedly, ten times or more. The chain is built from TRBV29-1 and TRBJ2-2, with unresolved D. Per the germline V gene, CDR1 is SQVTM and CDR2 is ANQGSEA. The CDR3 spans 14 residues. V was shortened by 7 bases and J by 5 bases, with 17 bases between the two germline ends. CDR3 loop: CSAERASVTGELFF. CDR3 nucleotide sequence: TGCAGCGCAGAAAGGGCAAGCGTAACCGGGGAGCTGTTTTTT.

This clonotype appeared many times. The CDR3 region is CSVKTKLASGGKNEQFF. CDR3 coding DNA: TGCAGCGTAAAAACCAAATTAGCGAGCGGGGGGAAGAATGAGCAGTTCTTC. The rearrangement joins TRBV29-1 to TRBJ2-1; 9 bases match TRBD2. V lost 6 bases and J lost 7; bases outside the gene matches: 19. This CDR3 has 17 amino acids. Germline CDR1 is SQVTM and CDR2 is ANQGSEA.

A few counts support this clonotype. The V call is TRBV5-5, the J call TRBJ1-1; D gene unclear. Germline V gives CDR1 SGHKS, CDR2 YYEKEE (reference sequence). With 6 bases removed from V and 5 bases from J, the gap between germline ends came to 17 bases. The CDR3 covers 14 residues. The CDR3 DNA follows: TGTGCCAGCAACTCCGGCCCTCCGAGGACTGAAGCTTTCTTT. Translating gives CASNSGPPRTEAFF.

In the case of this clonotype: This may arise from a read error, as a much more abundant clone is one base away. The V gene is TRBV27, the J gene TRBJ1-1; D remains ambiguous. Trimming removed 6 bases from V and 1 base from J, with 12 bases in between. Germline V gene sequence: CDR1 MNHEY, CDR2 SMNVEV (reference sequence). This CDR3 is built from 14 residues. CDR3 in DNA: TGTGCCAGCAGAGGTTACAGAGGGAACACTGAAGCTTTCTTT. Its protein is CASRGYRGNTEAFF.